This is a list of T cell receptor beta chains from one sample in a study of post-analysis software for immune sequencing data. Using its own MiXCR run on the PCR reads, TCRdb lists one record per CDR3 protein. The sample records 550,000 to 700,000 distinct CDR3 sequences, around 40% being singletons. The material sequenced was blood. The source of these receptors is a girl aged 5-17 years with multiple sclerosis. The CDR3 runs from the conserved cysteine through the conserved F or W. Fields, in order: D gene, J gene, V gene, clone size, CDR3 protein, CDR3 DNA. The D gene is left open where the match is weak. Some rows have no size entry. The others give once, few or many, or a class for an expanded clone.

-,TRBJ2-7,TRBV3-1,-,CASSQTTYEQYF,TGTGCCAGCAGCCAGACTACCTACGAGCAGTACTTC
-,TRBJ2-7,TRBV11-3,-,CASSPMRGYEQYF,TGTGCCAGCAGCCCAATGAGGGGTTACGAGCAGTACTTC
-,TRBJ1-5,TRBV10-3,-,CAISESPGIKGQPQHF,TGTGCCATCAGTGAGTCACCGGGGATTAAGGGTCAGCCCCAGCATTTT
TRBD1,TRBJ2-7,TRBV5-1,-,CASTPGQGIYEQYF,TGCGCCAGCACCCCGGGACAGGGGATATACGAGCAGTACTTC
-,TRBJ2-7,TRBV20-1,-,CSVSTGNHEQYF,TGCAGTGTTAGTACGGGGAACCACGAGCAGTACTTC
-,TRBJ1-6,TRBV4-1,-,CASSQVDSPLHF,TGCGCCAGCAGCCAGGTCGACAGTCCCCTCCACTTT
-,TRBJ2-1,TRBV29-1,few,CSAVGRFNEQFF,TGCAGCGCCGTGGGGCGGTTTAATGAGCAGTTCTTC
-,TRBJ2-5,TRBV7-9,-,CASSSPRGDRTQYF,TGTGCCAGCAGCTCCCCGCGTGGAGACCGGACCCAGTACTTC
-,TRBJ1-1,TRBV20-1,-,CSARVPGRTEAFF,TGCAGTGCGAGAGTACCTGGGAGAACTGAAGCTTTCTTT
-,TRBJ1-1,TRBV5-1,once,CASSPFYLNTEAFF,TGCGCCAGCAGCCCTTTTTACTTGAACACTGAAGCTTTCTTT
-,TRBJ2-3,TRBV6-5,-,CASSSLDQLGEDTQYF,TGTGCCAGCAGTTCCTTGGACCAACTCGGAGAGGATACGCAGTATTTT
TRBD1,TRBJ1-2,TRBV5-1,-,CASSQGGQGWGYTF,TGCGCCAGCAGCCAGGGAGGACAGGGCTGGGGCTACACCTTC
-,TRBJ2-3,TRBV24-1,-,CATSGSWTSTDTQYF,TGTGCCACCAGTGGCAGTTGGACTAGCACAGATACGCAGTATTTT
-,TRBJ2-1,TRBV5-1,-,CASSFSRGEQFF,TGCGCCAGCAGCTTTAGCCGGGGGGAGCAGTTCTTC
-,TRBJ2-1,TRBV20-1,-,CSASLTKYNEQFF,TGCAGTGCTAGCCTGACTAAATACAATGAGCAGTTCTTC
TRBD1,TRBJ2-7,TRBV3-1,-,CASSYGTGVRGEQYF,TGTGCCAGCAGCTATGGGACAGGGGTTCGAGGCGAGCAGTACTTC
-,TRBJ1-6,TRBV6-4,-,CASSDSHGDNSPLHF,TGTGCCAGCAGTGACTCCCACGGAGATAATTCACCCCTCCACTTT
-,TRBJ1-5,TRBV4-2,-,CASSQDRGQAQPQHF,TGTGCCAGCAGCCAAGATCGTGGCCAGGCTCAGCCCCAGCATTTT
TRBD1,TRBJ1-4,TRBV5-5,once,CASSPTGQGSEKLFF,TGTGCCAGCAGCCCGACGGGACAGGGGAGCGAAAAACTGTTTTTT
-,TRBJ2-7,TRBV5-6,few,CASSLAPAGRSYEQYF,TGTGCCAGCAGCTTGGCCCCGGCAGGCCGCTCCTACGAGCAGTACTTC
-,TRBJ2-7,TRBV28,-,CASSPPRGTYEQYF,TGTGCCAGCAGCCCCCCTAGGGGAACCTACGAGCAGTACTTC
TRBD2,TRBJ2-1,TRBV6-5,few,CASSYDAGGPYEQFF,TGTGCCAGCAGTTACGATGCGGGAGGGCCATATGAGCAGTTCTTC
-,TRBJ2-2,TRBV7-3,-,CASSPLGRDLTGELFF,TGTGCCAGCAGCCCCCTAGGCAGGGACCTCACCGGGGAGCTGTTTTTT
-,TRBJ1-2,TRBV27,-,CASSWGGDGEYGYTF,TGTGCCAGCAGTTGGGGAGGGGACGGGGAGTATGGCTACACCTTC
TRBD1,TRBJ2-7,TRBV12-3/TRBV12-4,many,CASSPTGGYEQYF,TGTGCCAGCTCACCAACAGGGGGTTACGAGCAGTACTTC
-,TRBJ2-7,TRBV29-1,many,CSVFGAYEQYF,TGCAGCGTTTTCGGGGCCTACGAGCAGTACTTC
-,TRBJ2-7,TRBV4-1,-,CASSQTSAGYEQYF,TGCGCCAGCAGCCAAACAAGCGCCGGGTACGAGCAGTACTTC
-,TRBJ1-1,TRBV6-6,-,CASSSPAGGRITEAFF,TGTGCCAGCAGTTCCCCGGCCGGGGGGCGGATCACTGAAGCTTTCTTT
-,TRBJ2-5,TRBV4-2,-,CASSQESGAQETQYF,TGTGCCAGCAGCCAAGAATCGGGGGCCCAAGAGACCCAGTACTTC
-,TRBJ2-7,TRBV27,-,CASSPYGGAYVVYEQYF,TGTGCCAGCAGCCCGTACGGAGGGGCCTATGTGGTCTACGAGCAGTACTTC
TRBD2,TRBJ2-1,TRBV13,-,CASSGGLAGYNEQFF,TGTGCCAGCAGCGGGGGACTAGCGGGGTACAATGAGCAGTTCTTC
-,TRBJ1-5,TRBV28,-,CASRLQGVNQPQHF,TGTGCCAGCAGATTACAGGGAGTGAATCAGCCCCAGCATTTT
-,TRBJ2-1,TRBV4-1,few,CASSQGSRETYNEQFF,TGCGCCAGCAGCCAAGGGAGTCGGGAGACCTACAATGAGCAGTTCTTC
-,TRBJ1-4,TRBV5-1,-,CASSLGGQPYLHEKLFF,TGCGCCAGCAGCTTGGGTGGTCAGCCCTACCTCCATGAAAAACTGTTTTTT
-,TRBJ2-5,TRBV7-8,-,CASSFSRVRETQYF,TGTGCCAGCAGCTTCAGCAGGGTACGAGAGACCCAGTACTTC
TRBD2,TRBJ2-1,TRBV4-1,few,CASSQVTSGRSYNEQFF,TGCGCCAGCAGCCAGGTGACTAGCGGGCGTTCCTACAATGAGCAGTTCTTC
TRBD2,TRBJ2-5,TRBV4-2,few,CASSQDRYASGRNEETQYF,TGTGCCAGCAGCCAAGATAGATATGCTAGCGGGAGAAATGAAGAGACCCAGTACTTC
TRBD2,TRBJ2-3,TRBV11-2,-,CASRFRLVAGGPNSSTDTQYF,TGTGCCAGCAGATTTCGCCTAGTGGCGGGAGGGCCAAATTCGAGCACAGATACGCAGTATTTT